One sample yielded the 23 T cell receptor beta chains listed below, sequenced in a study of radiotherapy plus CTLA-4 blockade in lung cancer. The assay was immunoSEQ multiplex PCR, and TCRdb's table has in-frame clones only and misses some. The sample carries roughly 130,000 clones, just under 90% recorded once. This specimen consisted of peripheral blood, obtained from a patient treated with radiotherapy plus ipilimumab. All receptors derive from a human donor with non-small cell lung cancer that progressed on radiotherapy plus ipilimumab.

The chain joins TRBV7-6 to TRBJ2-7, with D perhaps matching TRBD1 (6 bases). The CDR3 consists of 13 residues. CDR1 SGHVS and CDR2 FNYEAQ come from the germline V gene. V was clipped by 5 bases and J by 1 base, with 9 bases between them. In DNA, the CDR3 is TGTGCCAGCAGCCCTGGACAGTCCTACGAGCAGTACTTC. Translating it yields CASSPGQSYEQYF.

The J gene is TRBJ2-7, the V gene TRBV7-9; weak D call: TRBD1 (6 bases). The CDR3 runs 14 residues. Trimming removed 2 bases at V and 2 bases at J, with 10 bases between. Germline values: CDR1 SEHNR, CDR2 FQNEAQ (reference sequence). CDR3 sequence reads: CASSLPGAAYEQYF. The DNA for the CDR3 is TGTGCCAGCAGCTTACCAGGGGCAGCCTACGAGCAGTACTTC.

The chain is built from TRBV7-9 and TRBJ2-3; TRBD1 matches 9 bases. J was trimmed by 6 bases and V by 2 bases; bases with no gene match: 6. Germline V gene data show CDR1 as SEHNR and CDR2 as FQNEAQ (reference sequence). The CDR3 spans 15 residues. CDR3 region: CASSLRDRVGDTQYF. The DNA for the CDR3 is TGTGCCAGCAGCTTAAGGGACAGGGTTGGTGATACGCAGTATTTT.

J is TRBJ2-6 and V is TRBV4-1; D gene unclear. The CDR3 is made up of 16 amino acids. The germline V gene has CDR1 MGHRA and CDR2 YSYEKL. V dropped 2 bases and J dropped 2 bases, with 10 bases sitting between them. CDR3: CASSQLSLPGANVLTF. In nucleotides, the CDR3 is TGCGCCAGCAGCCAACTTTCCCTCCCTGGGGCCAACGTCCTGACTTTC.

The V call is TRBV15, the J call TRBJ2-7; maybe TRBD2 (5 bases). V lost 6 bases and J lost 6, with 15 bases in between. This CDR3 has 13 residues. CDR1 and CDR2 from the germline V gene are LNHNV and YYDKDF (reference sequence). CDR3 protein: CATSRKGALEQYF. CDR3 nucleotides: TGTGCCACCAGTCGAAAGGGAGCGCTCGAGCAGTACTTC.

CDR3 amino acids: CSVGGTNTEAFF. As DNA, the CDR3 is TGCAGCGTCGGGGGAACGAACACTGAAGCTTTCTTT. The genes are TRBV29-1 and TRBJ1-1; possibly TRBD1 for D (5 bases). V was pared by 6 bases and J by 1 base, with 9 bases between. Germline V gene sequence: CDR1 SQVTM, CDR2 ANQGSEA. CDR3 size: 12 residues. Together with reference TRBV29-1 and TRBJ1-1, the CDR3 gives the full variable domain: SAVISQKPSRDICQRGTSLTIQCQVDSQVTMMFWYRQQPGQSLTLIATANQGSEATYESGFVIDKFPISRPNLTFSTLTVSNMSPEDSSIYLCSVGGTNTEAFFGQGTRLTVV.

This chain links TRBV30 with TRBJ2-3; 7 bases map to TRBD2. The V and J ends lost 7 bases and 0 bases, in that order; junction bases with no gene match: 7. This CDR3 is built from 14 residues. Germline lookup yields CDR1 GTSNPN and CDR2 SVGIG (reference sequence). The CDR3 loop reads CASGVGGSTDTQYF. The DNA of the CDR3 is TGTGCCTCTGGAGTGGGGGGGAGCACAGATACGCAGTATTTT.

The chain recombines TRBV5-8 with TRBJ2-3; D gene unclear. V was shortened by 2 bases and J by 6 bases, with 7 bases between the two germline ends. The CDR3 length is 12 residues. CDR1 is SGHTS and CDR2 is YDEGEE in the germline V gene. DNA for the CDR3: TGTGCCAGCAGCTTCGGTTCCGATACGCAGTATTTT. Its translation is CASSFGSDTQYF.

This chain joins TRBV2 and TRBJ2-7, with a tentative D call TRBD1 (6 bases). In germline, CDR1 is SNHLY, CDR2 FYNNEI. The CDR3 totals 11 residues. Trimming left V 9 bases short and J 2 bases short, with 8 bases between. CDR3 loop: CASTGTYEQYF. In DNA form, the CDR3 reads TGTGCCAGTACAGGGACCTACGAGCAGTACTTC.

The chain recombines TRBV18 with TRBJ2-3; 7 bases match TRBD1. Germline CDR1 KGHSH, CDR2 LQKENI. The V segment lost 3 bases and the J segment 1 base; nucleotides outside the gene matches: 10. The CDR3 runs 17 residues. The CDR3, as DNA: TGTGCCAGCTCACCGTCGACAGGGCTGAGGGGCACAGATACGCAGTATTTT. Translation: CASSPSTGLRGTDTQYF.

The chain uses TRBV4-1 and TRBJ1-2, with no clear D. There are 13 residues in the CDR3. Germline loops: CDR1 MGHRA, CDR2 YSYEKL. V was clipped by 1 base and J by 7 bases, with 10 bases between them. The CDR3 loop is CASSQARVGGYTF. CDR3 bases: TGCGCCAGCAGCCAAGCAAGGGTTGGTGGCTACACCTTC.

CDR3 region: CASSRNRAGNTIYF. The CDR3 coding sequence is TGTGCCAGCAGCCGCAACAGGGCTGGAAACACCATATATTTT. The V and J genes are TRBV7-2 and TRBJ1-3; TRBD1 is a possible D gene (6 bases). Germline V gene lookup returns CDR1 SGHTA and CDR2 FQGNSA. V was shortened by 5 bases and J by 2 bases, with 10 bases between the two germline ends. CDR3 length: 14 residues.

This clone was seen a single time. At one end the junction does not follow the germline gene, possibly because of a read error. Other DNA sequences of this sample code for an identical CDR3. The CDR3 region is CASSQPRGGGNTGELFF. The CDR3 region has the DNA TGCGCCAGCAGCCAACCTCGGGGGGGCGGGAACACCGGGGAGCTGTTTTTC. The chain couples TRBV4-1 to TRBJ2-2, with 8 bases matching TRBD2. Looked up from germline, CDR1 is MGHRA and CDR2 is YSYEKL. CDR3 length: 17 residues.

In its sample, this clone was seen a few times. This chain connects TRBV10-3 to TRBJ2-7; possibly TRBD2 for D (5 bases). Germline CDR1 and CDR2: ENHRY and SYGVKD. Trimming removed 3 bases from V and 4 bases from J, with 16 bases in between. There are 15 residues in the CDR3. CDR3 DNA sequence: TGTGCCATCAGTGATCCCGGAGGCAAAGGTTACGAGCAGTACTTC. This translates into CAISDPGGKGYEQYF.

This clone was counted once. The genes are TRBV30 and TRBJ2-5; possibly TRBD2 for D (5 bases). CDR3 length: 15 residues. Trimming pared 0 bases from V and 1 base from J, leaving 12 bases between. CDR1 and CDR2 (germline): GTSNPN, SVGIG (reference sequence). CDR3 region: CAWSVAGTIQETQYF. The CDR3 DNA follows: TGTGCCTGGAGTGTGGCGGGCACGATCCAAGAGACCCAGTACTTC.

The chain joins TRBV19 to TRBJ2-3; a weak D match, TRBD2 (5 bases). Germline V lookup: CDR1 LNHDA, CDR2 SQIVND (reference sequence). Trimming took 9 bases from V and 0 from J, leaving 13 bases between them. The CDR3 is 14 amino acids. As DNA, the CDR3 is TGTGCCAGCACGGCCGGGGTTAGCACAGATACGCAGTATTTT. This sequence encodes CASTAGVSTDTQYF.

V is TRBV29-1 and J is TRBJ1-4; 11 bases are a match to TRBD1. V shed 4 bases and J 5 bases; nucleotides not matched to a gene: 6. Per germline, CDR1 SQVTM and CDR2 ANQGSEA. The CDR3 contains 15 residues. The CDR3 is CSVGVGTGGNEKLFF. The CDR3 DNA follows: TGCAGCGTTGGAGTAGGGACAGGGGGAAATGAAAAACTGTTTTTT.

The V call is TRBV11-2, the J call TRBJ1-2, with D possibly being TRBD1 (6 bases). With 1 base removed from V and 8 bases from J, the gap between germline ends came to 14 bases. Looked up from germline, CDR1 is SGHAT and CDR2 is FQNNGV. The CDR3 is 14 amino acids. CDR3 loop: CASSLGGGPEGYTF. In DNA, the CDR3 is TGTGCCAGCAGCTTAGGGGGGGGCCCGGAGGGCTACACCTTC.

CDR3 nucleotide sequence: TGTGCTAGTGTGACTGGAGGGATAGGCGAGCAGTACTTC. This codes for CASVTGGIGEQYF. The genes are TRBV12-5 and TRBJ2-7; tentative D call: TRBD2 (6 bases). Looked up from germline, CDR1 is LGHNT and CDR2 is FRNRAP. The CDR3 is 13 amino acids. The V end was cut by 7 bases, the J end by 6 bases, with 16 bases between.

This chain connects TRBV2 to TRBJ2-4; 7 bases line up with TRBD2. Per the germline V gene, CDR1 is SNHLY and CDR2 is FYNNEI. The CDR3 has 14 amino acids. V dropped 6 bases and J dropped 9; count of bases not matched to a gene: 11. The CDR3 loop reads CASRRRAGVGIQYF. CDR3 DNA sequence: TGTGCCAGCAGGCGACGGGCGGGGGTCGGCATTCAGTACTTC.

The chain links TRBV5-6 to TRBJ1-5, with 9 bases aligning to TRBD1. Germline CDR1 reads SGHDT; CDR2 reads YYEEEE. Trimming took 0 bases from V and 3 from J; bases not matched to a gene: 4. CDR3 size: 16 residues. CDR3 in amino acids: CASSLGTGDLNQPQHF. The CDR3 DNA sequence: TGTGCCAGCAGCTTGGGGACAGGGGACCTCAATCAGCCCCAGCATTTT.

The genes are TRBV15 and TRBJ2-1; D gene unclear. CDR3 length: 17 residues. V was trimmed by 1 base and J by 3 bases, leaving 16 bases between them. CDR1 is LNHNV and CDR2 is YYDKDF in the germline V gene (reference sequence). This CDR3 is CATSRGLRAIGYNEQFF. The CDR3, as DNA: TGTGCCACCAGCAGAGGCCTCCGGGCAATCGGCTACAATGAGCAGTTCTTC. Looking up the rest from reference TRBV15 and TRBJ2-1 gives the full variable domain: DAMVIQNPRYQVTQFGKPVTLSCSQTLNHNVMYWYQQKSSQAPKLLFHYYDKDFNNEADTPDNFQSRRPNTSFCFLDIRSPGLGDTAMYLCATSRGLRAIGYNEQFFGPGTRLTVL.

The rearrangement uses TRBV11-2 and TRBJ2-5; D could derive from TRBD1 or TRBD2 (5 bases each). From germline, CDR1 is SGHAT and CDR2 FQNNGV. The CDR3 has 14 residues. V dropped 7 bases and J dropped 5 bases, with 17 bases sitting between them. The CDR3 coding sequence is TGTGCCAGCAACCGCCTCACTAGGGGTGAGACCCAGTACTTC. Its translation: CASNRLTRGETQYF.